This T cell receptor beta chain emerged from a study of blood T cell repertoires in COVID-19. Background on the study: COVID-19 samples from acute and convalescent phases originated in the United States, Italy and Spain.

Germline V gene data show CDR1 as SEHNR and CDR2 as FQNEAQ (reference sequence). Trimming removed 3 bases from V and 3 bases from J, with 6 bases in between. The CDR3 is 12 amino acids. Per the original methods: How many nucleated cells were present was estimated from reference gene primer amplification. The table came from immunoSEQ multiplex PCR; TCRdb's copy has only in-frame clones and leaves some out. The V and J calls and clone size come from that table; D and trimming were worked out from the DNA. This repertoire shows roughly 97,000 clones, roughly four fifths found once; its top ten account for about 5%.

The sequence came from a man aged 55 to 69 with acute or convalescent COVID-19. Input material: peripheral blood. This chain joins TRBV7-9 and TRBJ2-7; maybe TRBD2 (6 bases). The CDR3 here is CASSFSGYEQYF. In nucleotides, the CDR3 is TGTGCCAGCAGCTTTAGCGGCTACGAGCAGTACTTC. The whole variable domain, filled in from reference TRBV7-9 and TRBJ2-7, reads DTGVSQNPRHKITKRGQNVTFRCDPISEHNRLYWYRQTLGQGPEFLTYFQNEAQLEKSRLLSDRFSAERPKGSFSTLEIQRTEQGDSAMYLCASSFSGYEQYFGPGTRLTVT.